This T cell receptor (beta chain) derives from a study of blood T cell repertoires in COVID-19. Overall study: Some COVID-19 samples were acute and others convalescent; all came from the United States, Italy and Spain.

Original analysis: Reference gene primer amplification gave estimated nucleated cell counts. Assay: immunoSEQ multiplex PCR; the TCRdb copy retains only in-frame clones and omits some. V and J calls and clone size follow that table, whereas D and trimming were derived from the DNA. The sample lists tens of thousands of clones, about 90% occurring once. Seattle patient enrollment occurred during active infection, with longitudinal follow-up thereafter. Sequences were obtained from peripheral blood. The TCR comes from a man younger than 35 with COVID-19, enrolled during active disease.

CDR3 sequence (DNA): TGTGCCACGGGGACAGCAAACAATGAGCAGTTCTTC. Amino acids: CATGTANNEQFF. This rearrangement joins TRBV24-1 to TRBJ2-1; 7 bases line up with TRBD1. The junction had 4 bases not matched to a gene; V was cut back by 10 bases and J by 5 bases. CDR1 and CDR2 from the germline V gene are KGHDR and SFDVKD. The CDR3 is 12 residues long.